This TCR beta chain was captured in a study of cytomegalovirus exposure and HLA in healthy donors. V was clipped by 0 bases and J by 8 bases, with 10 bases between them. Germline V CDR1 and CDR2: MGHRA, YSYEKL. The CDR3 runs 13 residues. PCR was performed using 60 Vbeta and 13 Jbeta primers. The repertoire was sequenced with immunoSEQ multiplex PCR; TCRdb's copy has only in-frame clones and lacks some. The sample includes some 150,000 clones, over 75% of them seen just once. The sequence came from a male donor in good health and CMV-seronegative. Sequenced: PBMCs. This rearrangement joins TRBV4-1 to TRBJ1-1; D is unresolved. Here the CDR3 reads CASSQETLFEAFF. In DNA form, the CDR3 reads TGCGCCAGCAGCCAAGAGACATTATTCGAAGCTTTCTTT.